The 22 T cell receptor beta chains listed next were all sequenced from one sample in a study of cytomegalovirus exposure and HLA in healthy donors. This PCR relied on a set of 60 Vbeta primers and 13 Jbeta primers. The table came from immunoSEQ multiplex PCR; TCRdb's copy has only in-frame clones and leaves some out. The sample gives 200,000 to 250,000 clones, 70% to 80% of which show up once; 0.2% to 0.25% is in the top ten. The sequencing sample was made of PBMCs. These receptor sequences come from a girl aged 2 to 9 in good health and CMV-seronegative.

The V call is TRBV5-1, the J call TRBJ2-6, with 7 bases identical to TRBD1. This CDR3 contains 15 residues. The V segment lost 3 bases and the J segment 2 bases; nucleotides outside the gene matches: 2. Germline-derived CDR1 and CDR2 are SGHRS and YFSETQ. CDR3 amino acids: CASSSQGAGANVLTF. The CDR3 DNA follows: TGCGCCAGCAGCTCGCAGGGGGCTGGGGCCAACGTCCTGACTTTC.

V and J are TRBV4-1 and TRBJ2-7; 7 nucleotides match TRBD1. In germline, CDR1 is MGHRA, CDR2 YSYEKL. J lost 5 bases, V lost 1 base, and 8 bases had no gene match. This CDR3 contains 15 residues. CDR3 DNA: TGCGCCAGCAGCCAAGTTCTAGGGGGCCGGGACGAGCAGTACTTC. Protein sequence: CASSQVLGGRDEQYF.

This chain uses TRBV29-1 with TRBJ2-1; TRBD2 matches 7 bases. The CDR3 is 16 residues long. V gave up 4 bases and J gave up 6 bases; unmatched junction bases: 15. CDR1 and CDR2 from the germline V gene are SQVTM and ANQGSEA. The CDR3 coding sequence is TGCAGCGTTGTTGGGGAGGCTAGCGGACATTTCAATGAGCAGTTCTTC. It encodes CSVVGEASGHFNEQFF.

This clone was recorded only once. CDR3 sequence reads: CASSEALRQTYEQYF. CDR3 bases: TGTGCCAGCAGTGAAGCATTGAGGCAGACCTACGAGCAGTACTTC. V is TRBV6-1 and J is TRBJ2-7, with no clear D. CDR1 is MNHNS and CDR2 is SASEGT in the germline V gene. V was cut by 0 bases and J by 2 bases, with 11 bases left in between. The CDR3 is made up of 15 amino acids.

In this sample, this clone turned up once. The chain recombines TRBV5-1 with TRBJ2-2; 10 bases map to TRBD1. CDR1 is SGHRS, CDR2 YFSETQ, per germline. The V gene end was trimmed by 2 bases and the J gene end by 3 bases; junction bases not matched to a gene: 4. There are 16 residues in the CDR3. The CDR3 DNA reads TGCGCCAGCAGCTTCGGGGACAGGGGTCACACCGGGGAGCTGTTTTTT. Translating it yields CASSFGDRGHTGELFF.

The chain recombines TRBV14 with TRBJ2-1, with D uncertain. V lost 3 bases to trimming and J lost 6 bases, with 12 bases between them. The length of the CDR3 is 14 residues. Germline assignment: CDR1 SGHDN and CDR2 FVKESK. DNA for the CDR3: TGTGCCAGCAGCCATTCCACACCCCTCAATGAGCAGTTCTTC. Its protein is CASSHSTPLNEQFF.

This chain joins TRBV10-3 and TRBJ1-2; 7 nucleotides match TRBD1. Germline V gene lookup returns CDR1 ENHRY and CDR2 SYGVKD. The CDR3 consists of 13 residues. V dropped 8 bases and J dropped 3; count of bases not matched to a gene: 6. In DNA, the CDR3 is TGTGCCATCCAAACAGGGACAGACTATGGCTACACCTTC. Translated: CAIQTGTDYGYTF.

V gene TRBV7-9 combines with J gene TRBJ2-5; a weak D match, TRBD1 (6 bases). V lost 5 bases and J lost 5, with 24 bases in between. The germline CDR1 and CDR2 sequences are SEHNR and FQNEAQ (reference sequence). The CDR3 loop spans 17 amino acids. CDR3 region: CASSRSDGTQGSETQYF. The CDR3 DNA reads TGTGCCAGCAGCCGAAGCGACGGTACACAGGGCAGCGAGACCCAGTACTTC. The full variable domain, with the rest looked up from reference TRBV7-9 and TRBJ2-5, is DTGVSQNPRHKITKRGQNVTFRCDPISEHNRLYWYRQTLGQGPEFLTYFQNEAQLEKSRLLSDRFSAERPKGSFSTLEIQRTEQGDSAMYLCASSRSDGTQGSETQYFGPGTRLLVL.

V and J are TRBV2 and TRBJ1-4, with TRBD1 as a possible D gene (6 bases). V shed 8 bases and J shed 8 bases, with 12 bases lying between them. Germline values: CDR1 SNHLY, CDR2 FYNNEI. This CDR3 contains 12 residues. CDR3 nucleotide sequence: TGTGCCAGCCAGTCAGGGGAAGAAAAACTGTTTTTT. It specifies CASQSGEEKLFF.

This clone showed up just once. CDR3 residues: CASSVEPGGGVSFF. The CDR3 DNA follows: TGTGCCAGCAGCGTAGAACCGGGGGGGGGAGTATCTTTCTTT. This chain links TRBV9 with TRBJ1-1, with D possibly TRBD1 on 5 matching bases. Trimming cost V 0 bases and J 12 bases, with 18 bases left between them. The CDR3 extends over 14 amino acids. The V gene's germline CDR1 is SGDLS and CDR2 YYNGEE. Based on the CDR3 plus reference TRBV9 and TRBJ1-1, the full variable domain is DSGVTQTPKHLITATGQRVTLRCSPRSGDLSVYWYQQSLDQGLQFLIQYYNGEERAKGNILERFSAQQFPDLHSELNLSSLELGDSALYFCASSVEPGGGVSFFGQGTRLTVV.

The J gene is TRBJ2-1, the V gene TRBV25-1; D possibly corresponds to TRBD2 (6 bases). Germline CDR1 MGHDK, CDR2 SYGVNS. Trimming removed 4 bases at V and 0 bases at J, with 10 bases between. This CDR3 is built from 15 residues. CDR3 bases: TGTGCCAGCAGTGTCGGGAGTAGCTCCTACAATGAGCAGTTCTTC. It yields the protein CASSVGSSSYNEQFF.

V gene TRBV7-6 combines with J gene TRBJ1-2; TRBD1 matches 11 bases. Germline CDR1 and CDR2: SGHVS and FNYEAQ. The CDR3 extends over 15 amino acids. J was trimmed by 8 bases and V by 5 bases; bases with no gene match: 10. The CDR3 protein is CASSLPGTGGGGYTF. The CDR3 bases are TGTGCCAGCAGCCTTCCCGGGACAGGGGGAGGGGGCTACACCTTC. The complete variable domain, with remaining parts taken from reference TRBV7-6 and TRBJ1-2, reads GAGVSQSPRYKVTKRGQDVALRCDPISGHVSLYWYRQALGQGPEFLTYFNYEAQQDKSGLPNDRFSAERPEGSISTLTIQRTEQRDSAMYRCASSLPGTGGGGYTFGSGTRLTVV.

CDR3 sequence (DNA): TGTGCCAGCAGTGAAGGGGGACAGGGAGAAGATGAAAAACTGTTTTTT. It is translated as CASSEGGQGEDEKLFF. This sequence joins TRBV25-1 and TRBJ1-4; 9 positions match TRBD1. CDR1 is MGHDK, CDR2 SYGVNS, per germline. This CDR3 comprises 16 residues. Trimming removed 2 bases from V and 6 bases from J; junction bases left unmatched: 7.

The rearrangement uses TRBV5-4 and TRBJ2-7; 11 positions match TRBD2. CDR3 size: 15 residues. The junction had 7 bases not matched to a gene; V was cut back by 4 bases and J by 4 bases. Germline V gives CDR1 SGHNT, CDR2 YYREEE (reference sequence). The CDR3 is CASSNKLAGAYEQYF. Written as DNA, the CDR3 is TGTGCCAGCAGCAATAAACTAGCGGGAGCTTACGAGCAGTACTTC. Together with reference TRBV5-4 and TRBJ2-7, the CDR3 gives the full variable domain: ETGVTQSPTHLIKTRGQQVTLRCSSQSGHNTVSWYQQALGQGPQFIFQYYREEENGRGNFPPRFSGLQFPNYSSELNVNALELDDSALYLCASSNKLAGAYEQYFGPGTRLTVT.

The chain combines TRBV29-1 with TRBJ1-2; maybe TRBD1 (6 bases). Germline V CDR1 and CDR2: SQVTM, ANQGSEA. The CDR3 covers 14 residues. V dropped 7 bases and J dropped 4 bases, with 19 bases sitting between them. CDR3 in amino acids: CSAERTGISYGYTF. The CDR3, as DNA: TGCAGCGCTGAGCGTACAGGGATATCCTATGGCTACACCTTC.

The CDR3 protein is CASSGGYEQYF. Written as DNA, the CDR3 is TGTGCCAGTTCAGGGGGCTACGAGCAGTACTTC. The genes are TRBV6-1 and TRBJ2-7, with 7 bases matching TRBD1. CDR1 MNHNS and CDR2 SASEGT come from the germline V gene. The CDR3 loop spans 11 amino acids. The V gene end was trimmed by 9 bases and the J gene end by 3 bases; junction bases not matched to a gene: 2.

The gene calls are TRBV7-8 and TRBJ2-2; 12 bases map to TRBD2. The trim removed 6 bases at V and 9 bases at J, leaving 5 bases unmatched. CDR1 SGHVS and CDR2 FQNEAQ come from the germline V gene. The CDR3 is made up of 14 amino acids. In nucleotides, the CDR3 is TGTGCCAGCAGACCGGGACTAGCGGGCCGGGAGCTGTTTTTT. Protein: CASRPGLAGRELFF.

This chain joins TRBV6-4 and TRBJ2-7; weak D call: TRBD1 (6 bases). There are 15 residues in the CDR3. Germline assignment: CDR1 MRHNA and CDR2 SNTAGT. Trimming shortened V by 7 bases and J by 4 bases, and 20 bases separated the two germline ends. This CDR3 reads CASTSTGTLIYEQYF. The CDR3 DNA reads TGTGCCAGCACCTCGACCGGGACACTAATTTACGAGCAGTACTTC.

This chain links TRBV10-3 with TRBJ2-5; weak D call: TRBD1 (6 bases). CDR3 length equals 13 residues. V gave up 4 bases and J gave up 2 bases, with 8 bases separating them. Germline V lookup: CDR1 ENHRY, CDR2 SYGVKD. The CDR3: CAISVTGQETQYF. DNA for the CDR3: TGTGCCATCAGTGTCACAGGGCAAGAGACCCAGTACTTC.

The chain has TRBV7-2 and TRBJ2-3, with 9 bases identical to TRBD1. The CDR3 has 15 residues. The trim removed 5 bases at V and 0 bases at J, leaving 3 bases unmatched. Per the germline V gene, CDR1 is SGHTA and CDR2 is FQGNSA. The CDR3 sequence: CASSLQGASTDTQYF. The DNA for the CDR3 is TGTGCCAGCAGCCTACAGGGGGCTAGCACAGATACGCAGTATTTT. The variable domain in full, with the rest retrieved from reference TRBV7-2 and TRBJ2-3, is GAGVSQSPSNKVTEKGKDVELRCDPISGHTALYWYRQSLGQGLEFLIYFQGNSAPDKSGLPSDRFSAERTGGSVSTLTIQRTQQEDSAVYLCASSLQGASTDTQYFGPGTRLTVL.

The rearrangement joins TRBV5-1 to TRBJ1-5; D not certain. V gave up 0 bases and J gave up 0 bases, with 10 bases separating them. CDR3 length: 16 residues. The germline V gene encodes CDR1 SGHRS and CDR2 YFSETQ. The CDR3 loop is CASSLEAGVSNQPQHF. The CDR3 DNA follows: TGCGCCAGCAGCTTGGAGGCTGGAGTTAGCAATCAGCCCCAGCATTTT.

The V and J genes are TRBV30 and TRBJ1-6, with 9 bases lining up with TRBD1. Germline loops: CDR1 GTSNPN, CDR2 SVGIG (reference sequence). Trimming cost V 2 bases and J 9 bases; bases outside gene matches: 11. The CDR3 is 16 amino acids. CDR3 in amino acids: CAWSFPTGGEASPLHF. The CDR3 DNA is TGTGCCTGGAGTTTCCCGACAGGGGGAGAAGCTTCACCCCTCCACTTT.